The subject of this entry is one T cell receptor (beta chain). The data were taken from a study of blood T cell repertoires in COVID-19. For the study at large: Spain, Italy and the United States supplied samples that represented acute and convalescent COVID-19. From T cells, B-cell-depleted T cells, or PBMCs came the material, which was cDNA or gDNA.

Trimming cost V 3 bases and J 3 bases; bases outside gene matches: 4. The CDR3 is 14 residues long. Germline loops: CDR1 SGHNT, CDR2 YYREEE (reference sequence). Original analysis: The assay estimated nucleated cells by amplifying reference gene primers. Data came from immunoSEQ multiplex PCR; TCRdb stores just in-frame clones and leaves some out. That table furnishes V, J and clone size, whereas the DNA furnished D and trimming. The sample includes roughly 75,000 clones, 86% of them seen just once. This rearrangement joins TRBV5-4 to TRBJ1-1; the match to TRBD1 covers 8 bases. The clonotype comes from a man aged 80 or over in a cohort sampled during active COVID-19. The sequenced sample consisted of peripheral blood. DNA for the CDR3: TGTGCCAGCAGCTCCCGGACAGGGTACACTGAAGCTTTCTTT. It specifies CASSSRTGYTEAFF.